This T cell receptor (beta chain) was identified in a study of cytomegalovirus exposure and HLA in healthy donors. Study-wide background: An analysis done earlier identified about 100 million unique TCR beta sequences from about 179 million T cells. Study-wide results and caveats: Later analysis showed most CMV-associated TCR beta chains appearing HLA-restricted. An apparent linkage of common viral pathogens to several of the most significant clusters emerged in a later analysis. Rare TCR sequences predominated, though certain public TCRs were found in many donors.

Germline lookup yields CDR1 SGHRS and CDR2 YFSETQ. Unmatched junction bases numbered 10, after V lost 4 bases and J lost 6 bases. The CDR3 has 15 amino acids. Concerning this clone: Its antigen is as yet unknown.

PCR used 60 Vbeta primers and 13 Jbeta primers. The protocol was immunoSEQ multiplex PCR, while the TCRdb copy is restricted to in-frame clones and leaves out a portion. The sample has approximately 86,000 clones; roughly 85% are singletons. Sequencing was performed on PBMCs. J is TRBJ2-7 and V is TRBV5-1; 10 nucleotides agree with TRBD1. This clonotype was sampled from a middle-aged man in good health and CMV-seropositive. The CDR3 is CASSVTGTGVPEQYF. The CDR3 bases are TGCGCCAGCAGCGTGACCGGGACAGGGGTTCCCGAGCAGTACTTC.